A single sample gave rise to the 14 T cell receptor beta chains below, sequenced in a study of monozygotic twins with inflammatory bowel disease. TCRdb derives one entry per CDR3 protein from the 5' RACE reads, leaving out DNA. The specimen's table records hundreds of thousands of distinct CDR3 sequences. The sequencing input was blood. The receptors were sampled from a human donor with ulcerative colitis or Crohn's disease, or a healthy co-twin of an affected twin (not recorded which).

The chain is built from TRBV4-1 and TRBJ2-1. The CDR3 contains 15 residues. CDR1 MGHRA and CDR2 YSYEKL come from the germline V gene. CDR3 loop: CASSQGTGVYNEQFF.

The chain has TRBV30 and TRBJ1-5. Germline V gives CDR1 GTSNPN, CDR2 SVGIG (reference sequence). The CDR3 extends over 13 amino acids. This chain's CDR3 is CAWNGGSDQPQHF. Filled out from reference TRBV30 and TRBJ1-5, the complete variable domain reads SQTIHQWPATLVQPVGSPLSLECTVEGTSNPNLYWYRQAAGRGLQLLFYSVGIGQISSEVPQNLSASRPQDRQFILSSKKLLLSDSGFYLCAWNGGSDQPQHFGDGTRLSIL.

The genes are TRBV6-6 and TRBJ2-7; TCRdb's D call, TRBD2, is unchecked because there is no DNA. CDR1 is MNHNY, CDR2 SVGAGI, per germline (reference sequence). The CDR3 runs to 14 residues. The chain's CDR3 is CASTETGPVYEQYF.

This chain links TRBV19 with TRBJ2-1; TCRdb calls TRBD1, which cannot be checked without DNA. The CDR3 extends over 14 amino acids. Germline assignment: CDR1 LNHDA and CDR2 SQIVND (reference sequence). CDR3 region: CASARTGRRPEQFF.

The chain joins TRBV7-2 to TRBJ2-7; TCRdb calls TRBD2, which cannot be checked without DNA. Germline lookup yields CDR1 SGHTA and CDR2 FQGNSA. The CDR3 has 13 residues. The CDR3 here is CASSQTSLFEQYF.

The chain couples TRBV20-1 to TRBJ2-2; TCRdb returns TRBD2, unconfirmable since there is no DNA. Germline CDR1 is DFQATT and CDR2 is SNEGSKA (reference sequence). The length of the CDR3 is 16 residues. The chain's CDR3 is CSAGGTSGGNTGELFF.

The V call is TRBV20-1, the J call TRBJ2-7; the D call of TRBD2 rests on TCRdb alone, since no DNA is present to check it. The V gene's germline CDR1 is DFQATT and CDR2 SNEGSKA (reference sequence). This CDR3 is built from 14 residues. This CDR3 reads CSARVPRRDLEQYF.

CDR3 region: CATGTSSYEQYF. The rearrangement links TRBV24-1 to TRBJ2-7; TCRdb gives TRBD2 as the D gene, but with no DNA this cannot be confirmed. Germline V lookup: CDR1 KGHDR, CDR2 SFDVKD. The CDR3 has 12 amino acids.

CDR3 loop: CASTAFSGGGRGNEQFF. The V and J genes are TRBV5-1 and TRBJ2-1; the D gene TCRdb calls, TRBD1, cannot be checked with no DNA. Germline V gene lookup returns CDR1 SGHRS and CDR2 YFSETQ. The CDR3 length is 17 residues.

The rearrangement joins TRBV5-1 to TRBJ2-1; TCRdb calls TRBD2, which cannot be checked without DNA. Germline V gene lookup returns CDR1 SGHRS and CDR2 YFSETQ. The length of the CDR3 is 19 residues. The CDR3 spells CASSLSPHPRLALYNEQFF.

The J gene is TRBJ2-2, the V gene TRBV5-4; TCRdb selects TRBD1, and the lack of DNA leaves this call unchecked. CDR1 and CDR2 from the germline V gene are SGHNT and YYREEE (reference sequence). The CDR3 length is 16 residues. The CDR3 loop reads CASSLGRSGVPGELFF. The variable domain in full, completed from reference TRBV5-4 and TRBJ2-2, reads ETGVTQSPTHLIKTRGQQVTLRCSSQSGHNTVSWYQQALGQGPQFIFQYYREEENGRGNFPPRFSGLQFPNYSSELNVNALELDDSALYLCASSLGRSGVPGELFFGEGSRLTVL.

The V and J genes are TRBV20-1 and TRBJ1-5. The CDR3 is made up of 16 amino acids. Germline V gene data show CDR1 as DFQATT and CDR2 as SNEGSKA (reference sequence). The CDR3 region is CSARSRAGGRNQPQHF.

The chain combines TRBV5-1 with TRBJ1-1; TCRdb's assignment of TRBD1 cannot be checked, as there is no DNA. Germline CDR1 SGHRS, CDR2 YFSETQ. The CDR3 loop spans 15 amino acids. The chain's CDR3 is CASSQTQGTVLEAFF.

This sequence joins TRBV5-4 and TRBJ2-3; the TCRdb call, TRBD1, lacks DNA for checking. The CDR3 runs to 16 residues. Germline V gives CDR1 SGHNT, CDR2 YYREEE (reference sequence). The CDR3: CASSEGGQGGTDTQYF. Looking up the rest from reference TRBV5-4 and TRBJ2-3 gives the full variable domain: ETGVTQSPTHLIKTRGQQVTLRCSSQSGHNTVSWYQQALGQGPQFIFQYYREEENGRGNFPPRFSGLQFPNYSSELNVNALELDDSALYLCASSEGGQGGTDTQYFGPGTRLTVL.